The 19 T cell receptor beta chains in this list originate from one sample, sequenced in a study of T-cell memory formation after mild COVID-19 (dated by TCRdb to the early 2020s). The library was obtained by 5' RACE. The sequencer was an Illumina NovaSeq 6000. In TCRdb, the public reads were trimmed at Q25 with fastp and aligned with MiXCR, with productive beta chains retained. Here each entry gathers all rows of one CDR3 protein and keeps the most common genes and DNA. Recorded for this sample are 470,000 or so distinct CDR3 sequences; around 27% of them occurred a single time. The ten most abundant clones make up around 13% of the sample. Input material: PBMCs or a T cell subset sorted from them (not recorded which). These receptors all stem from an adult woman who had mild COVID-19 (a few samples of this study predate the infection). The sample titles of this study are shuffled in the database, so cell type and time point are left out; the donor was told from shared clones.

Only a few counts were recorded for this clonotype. CDR3 sequence (DNA): TGTGCCAGCAGCCAAAGGACAGGATTCTACGAGCAGTACTTC. Protein product: CASSQRTGFYEQYF. The chain joins TRBV7-8 to TRBJ2-7; 7 bases are a match to TRBD1. There are 14 residues in the CDR3. J was trimmed by 3 bases and V by 5 bases; bases with no gene match: 7. In germline, CDR1 is SGHVS, CDR2 FQNEAQ.

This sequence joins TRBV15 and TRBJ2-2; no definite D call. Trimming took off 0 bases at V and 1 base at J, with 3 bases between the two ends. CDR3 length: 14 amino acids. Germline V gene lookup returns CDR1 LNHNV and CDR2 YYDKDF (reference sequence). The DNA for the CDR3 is TGTGCCACCAGCAGAGAATGGAACACCGGGGAGCTGTTTTTT. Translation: CATSREWNTGELFF.

The CDR3 spells CASTIDRGFYNEQFF. The CDR3 nucleotides read TGCGCCAGCACCATAGACAGGGGATTTTACAATGAGCAGTTCTTC. The chain recombines TRBV5-1 with TRBJ2-1; TRBD1 agrees at 8 bases. V shed 6 bases, J shed 4 bases, and the junction held 9 bases outside the gene matches. This CDR3 is built from 15 residues. Germline V lookup: CDR1 SGHRS, CDR2 YFSETQ.

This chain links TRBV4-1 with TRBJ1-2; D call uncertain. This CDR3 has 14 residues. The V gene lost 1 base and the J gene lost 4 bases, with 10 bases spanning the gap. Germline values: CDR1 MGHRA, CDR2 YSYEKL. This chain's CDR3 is CASSQGPPPYGYTF. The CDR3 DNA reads TGCGCCAGCAGCCAAGGTCCACCCCCCTATGGCTACACCTTC.

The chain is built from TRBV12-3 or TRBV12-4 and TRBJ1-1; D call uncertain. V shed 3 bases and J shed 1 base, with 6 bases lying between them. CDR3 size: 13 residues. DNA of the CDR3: TGTGCCAGCAGTTTTACGACGAACACTGAAGCTTTCTTT. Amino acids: CASSFTTNTEAFF.

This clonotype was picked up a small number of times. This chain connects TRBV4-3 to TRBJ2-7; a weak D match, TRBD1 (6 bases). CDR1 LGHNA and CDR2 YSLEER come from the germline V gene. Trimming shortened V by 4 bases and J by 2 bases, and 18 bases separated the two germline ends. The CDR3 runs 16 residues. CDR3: CASSPEDQGSTYEQYF. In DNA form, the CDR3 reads TGCGCCAGCAGCCCAGAGGATCAGGGGTCCACCTACGAGCAGTACTTC.

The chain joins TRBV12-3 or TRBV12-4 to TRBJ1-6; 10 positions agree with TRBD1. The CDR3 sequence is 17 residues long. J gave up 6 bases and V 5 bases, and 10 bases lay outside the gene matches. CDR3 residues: CASSETTGGEGNSPLHF. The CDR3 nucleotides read TGTGCCAGCAGTGAGACGACAGGGGGCGAGGGTAATTCACCCCTCCACTTT.

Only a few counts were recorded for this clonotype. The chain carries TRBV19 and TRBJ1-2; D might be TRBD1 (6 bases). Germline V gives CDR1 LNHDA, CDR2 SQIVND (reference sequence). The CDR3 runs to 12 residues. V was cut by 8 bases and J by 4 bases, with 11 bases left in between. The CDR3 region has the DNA TGTGCCAGTGGGGGCGGTTCCTATGGCTACACCTTC. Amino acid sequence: CASGGGSYGYTF.

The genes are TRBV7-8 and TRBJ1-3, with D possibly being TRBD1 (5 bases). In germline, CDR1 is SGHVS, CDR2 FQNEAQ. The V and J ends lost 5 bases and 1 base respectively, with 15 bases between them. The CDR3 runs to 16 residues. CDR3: CASSRWGAPSGNTIYF. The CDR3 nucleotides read TGTGCCAGCAGCCGATGGGGCGCACCTTCTGGAAACACCATATATTTT.

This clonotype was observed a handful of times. The CDR3 sequence: CASSPRTEKGPEAFF. CDR3 nucleotide sequence: TGTGCCAGCAGTCCGAGGACAGAAAAGGGGCCTGAAGCTTTCTTT. The chain carries TRBV27 and TRBJ1-1; maybe TRBD1 (6 bases). V shed 5 bases and J shed 6 bases, with 19 bases lying between them. The CDR3 is 15 residues long. Germline assignment: CDR1 MNHEY and CDR2 SMNVEV (reference sequence).

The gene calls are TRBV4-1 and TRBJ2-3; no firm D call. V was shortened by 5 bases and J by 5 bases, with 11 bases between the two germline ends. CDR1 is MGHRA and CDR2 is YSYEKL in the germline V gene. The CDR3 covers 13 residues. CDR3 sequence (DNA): TGCGCCAGCAGCGACCCGGACGGAGATACGCAGTATTTT. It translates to CASSDPDGDTQYF.

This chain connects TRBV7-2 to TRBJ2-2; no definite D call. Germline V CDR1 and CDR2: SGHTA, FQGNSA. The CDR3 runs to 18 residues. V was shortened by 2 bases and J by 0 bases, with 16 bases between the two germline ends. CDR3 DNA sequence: TGTGCCAGCAGCTTACGCGGTACCACCACTACGAACACCGGGGAGCTGTTTTTT. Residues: CASSLRGTTTTNTGELFF.

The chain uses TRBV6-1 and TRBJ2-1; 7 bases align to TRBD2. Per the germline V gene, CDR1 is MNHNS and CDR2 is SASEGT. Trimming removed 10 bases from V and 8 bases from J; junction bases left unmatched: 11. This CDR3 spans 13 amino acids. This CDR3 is CAIEGGRMYEQFF. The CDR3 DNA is TGTGCCATTGAGGGAGGGCGGATGTATGAGCAGTTCTTC.

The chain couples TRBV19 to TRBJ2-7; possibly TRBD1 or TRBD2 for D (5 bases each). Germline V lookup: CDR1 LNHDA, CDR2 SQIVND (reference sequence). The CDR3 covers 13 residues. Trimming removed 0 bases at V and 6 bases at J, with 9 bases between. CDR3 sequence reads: CASSIDIGTEQYF. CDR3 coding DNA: TGTGCCAGTAGTATAGATATAGGGACCGAGCAGTACTTC.

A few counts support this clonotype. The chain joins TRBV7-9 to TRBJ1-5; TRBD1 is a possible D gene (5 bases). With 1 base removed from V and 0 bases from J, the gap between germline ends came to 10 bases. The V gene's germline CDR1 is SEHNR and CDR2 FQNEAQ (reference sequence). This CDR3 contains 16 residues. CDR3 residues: CASSLDLGDSNQPQHF. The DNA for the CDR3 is TGTGCCAGCAGCTTAGATTTGGGGGATAGCAATCAGCCCCAGCATTTT.

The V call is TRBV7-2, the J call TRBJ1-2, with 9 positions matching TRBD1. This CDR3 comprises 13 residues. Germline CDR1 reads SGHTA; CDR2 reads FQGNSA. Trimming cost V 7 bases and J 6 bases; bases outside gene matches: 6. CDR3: CASTSDRGNGYTF. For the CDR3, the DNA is TGTGCCAGCACCTCGGACAGGGGAAATGGCTACACCTTC.

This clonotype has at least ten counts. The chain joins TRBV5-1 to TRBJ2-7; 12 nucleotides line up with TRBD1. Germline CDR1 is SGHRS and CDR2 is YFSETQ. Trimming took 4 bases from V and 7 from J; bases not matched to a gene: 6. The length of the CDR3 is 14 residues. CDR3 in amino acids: CASSTGQGAPEQYF. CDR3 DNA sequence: TGCGCCAGCAGCACGGGACAGGGGGCGCCTGAGCAGTACTTC. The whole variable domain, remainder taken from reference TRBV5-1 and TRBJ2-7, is KAGVTQTPRYLIKTRGQQVTLSCSPISGHRSVSWYQQTPGQGLQFLFEYFSETQRNKGNFPGRFSGRQFSNSRSEMNVSTLELGDSALYLCASSTGQGAPEQYFGPGTRLTVT.

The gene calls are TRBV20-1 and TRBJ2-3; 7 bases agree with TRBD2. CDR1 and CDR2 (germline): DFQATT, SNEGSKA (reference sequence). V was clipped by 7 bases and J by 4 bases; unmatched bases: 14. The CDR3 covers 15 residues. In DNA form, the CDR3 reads TGCAGTGTGTCCTCCGAGGGAGGGCGGGCAGATACGCAGTATTTT. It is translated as CSVSSEGGRADTQYF.

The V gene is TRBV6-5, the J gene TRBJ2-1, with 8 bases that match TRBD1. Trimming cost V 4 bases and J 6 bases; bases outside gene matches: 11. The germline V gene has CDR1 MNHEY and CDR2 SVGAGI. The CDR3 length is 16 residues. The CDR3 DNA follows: TGTGCCAGCAGTTTGAATACAGGGGGTCCCCTCAATGAGCAGTTCTTC. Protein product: CASSLNTGGPLNEQFF.